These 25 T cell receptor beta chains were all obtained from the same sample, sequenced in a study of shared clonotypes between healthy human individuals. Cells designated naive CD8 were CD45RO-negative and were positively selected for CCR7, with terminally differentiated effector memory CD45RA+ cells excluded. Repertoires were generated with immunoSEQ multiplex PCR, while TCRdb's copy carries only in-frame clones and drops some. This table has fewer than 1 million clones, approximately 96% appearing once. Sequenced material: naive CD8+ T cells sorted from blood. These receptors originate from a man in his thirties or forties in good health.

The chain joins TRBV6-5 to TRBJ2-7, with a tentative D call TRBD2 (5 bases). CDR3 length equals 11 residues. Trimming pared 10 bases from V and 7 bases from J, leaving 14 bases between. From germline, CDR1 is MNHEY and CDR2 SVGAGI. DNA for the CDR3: TGTGCCACTATGAGGGCCGGGGAGCAGTACTTC. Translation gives CATMRAGEQYF.

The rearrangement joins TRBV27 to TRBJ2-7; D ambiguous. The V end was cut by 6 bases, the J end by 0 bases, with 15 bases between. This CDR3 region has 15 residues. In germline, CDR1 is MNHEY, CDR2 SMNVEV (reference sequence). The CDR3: CASSFSSSSSYEQYF. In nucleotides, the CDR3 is TGTGCCAGCAGCTTTAGCTCGTCGAGCTCCTACGAGCAGTACTTC.

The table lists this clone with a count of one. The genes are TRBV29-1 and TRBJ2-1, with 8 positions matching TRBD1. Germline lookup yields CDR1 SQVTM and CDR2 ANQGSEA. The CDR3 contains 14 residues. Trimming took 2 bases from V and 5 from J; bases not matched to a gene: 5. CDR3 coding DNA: TGCAGCGTTGAAAGGGGGGACAGGCACAATGAGCAGTTCTTC. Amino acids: CSVERGDRHNEQFF.

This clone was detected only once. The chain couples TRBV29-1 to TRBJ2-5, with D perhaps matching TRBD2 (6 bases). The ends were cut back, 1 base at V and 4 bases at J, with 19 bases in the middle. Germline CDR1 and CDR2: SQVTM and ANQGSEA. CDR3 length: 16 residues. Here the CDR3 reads CSVEGVGGRGGETQYF. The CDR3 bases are TGCAGCGTTGAAGGGGTGGGAGGACGGGGCGGAGAGACCCAGTACTTC.

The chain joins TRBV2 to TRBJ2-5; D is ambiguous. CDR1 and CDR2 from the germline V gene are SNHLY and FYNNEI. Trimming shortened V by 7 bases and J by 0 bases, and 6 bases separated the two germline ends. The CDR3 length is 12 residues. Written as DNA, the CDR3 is TGTGCCAGCAATGGGTACCAAGAGACCCAGTACTTC. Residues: CASNGYQETQYF.

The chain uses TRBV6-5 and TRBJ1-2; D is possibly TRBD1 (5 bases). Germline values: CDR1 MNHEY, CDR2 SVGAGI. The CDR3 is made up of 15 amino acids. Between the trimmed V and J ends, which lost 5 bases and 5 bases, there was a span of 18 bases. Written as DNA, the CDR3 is TGTGCCAGCAGTCAAATATCCGGCGACAGATATGGCTACACCTTC. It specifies CASSQISGDRYGYTF.

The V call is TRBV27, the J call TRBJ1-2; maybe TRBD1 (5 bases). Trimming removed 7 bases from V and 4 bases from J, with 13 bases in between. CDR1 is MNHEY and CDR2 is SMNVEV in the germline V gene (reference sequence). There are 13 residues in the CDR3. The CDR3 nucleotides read TGTGCCAGCAAAGGAGGGGAAGCCTATGGCTACACCTTC. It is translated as CASKGGEAYGYTF.

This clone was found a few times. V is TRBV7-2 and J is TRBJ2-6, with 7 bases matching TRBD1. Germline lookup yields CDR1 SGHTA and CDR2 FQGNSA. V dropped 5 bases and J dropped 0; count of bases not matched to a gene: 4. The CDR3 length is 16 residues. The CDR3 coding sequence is TGTGCCAGCAGCCAGACAGGGCTCTCTGGGGCCAACGTCCTGACTTTC. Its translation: CASSQTGLSGANVLTF.

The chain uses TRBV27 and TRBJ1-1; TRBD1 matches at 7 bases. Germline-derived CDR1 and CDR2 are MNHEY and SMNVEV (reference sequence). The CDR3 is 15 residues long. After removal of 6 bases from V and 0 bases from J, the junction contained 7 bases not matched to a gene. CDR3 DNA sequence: TGTGCCAGCAGCCTGACAGGGCCCATGAACACTGAAGCTTTCTTT. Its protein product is CASSLTGPMNTEAFF.

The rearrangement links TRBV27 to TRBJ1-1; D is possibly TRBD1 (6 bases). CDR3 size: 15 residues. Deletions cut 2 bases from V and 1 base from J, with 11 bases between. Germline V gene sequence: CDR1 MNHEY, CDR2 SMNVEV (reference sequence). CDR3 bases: TGTGCCAGCAGTTTAATGGCAGGGGCGAACACTGAAGCTTTCTTT. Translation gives CASSLMAGANTEAFF.

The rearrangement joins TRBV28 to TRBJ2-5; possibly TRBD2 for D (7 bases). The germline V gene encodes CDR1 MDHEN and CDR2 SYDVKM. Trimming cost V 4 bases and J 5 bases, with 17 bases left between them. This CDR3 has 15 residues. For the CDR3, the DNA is TGTGCCAGCAGTTCAAGCCGGGGGGCGCGGGAGACCCAGTACTTC. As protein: CASSSSRGARETQYF.

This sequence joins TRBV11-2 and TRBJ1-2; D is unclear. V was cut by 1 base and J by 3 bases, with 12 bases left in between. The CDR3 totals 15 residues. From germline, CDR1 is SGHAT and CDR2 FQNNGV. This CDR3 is CASSLVVGPHYGYTF. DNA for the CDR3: TGTGCCAGCAGCTTAGTTGTAGGGCCCCACTATGGCTACACCTTC.

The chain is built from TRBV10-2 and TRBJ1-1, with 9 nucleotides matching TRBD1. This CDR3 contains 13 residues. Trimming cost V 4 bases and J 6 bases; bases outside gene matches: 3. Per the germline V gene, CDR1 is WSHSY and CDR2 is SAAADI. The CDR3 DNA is TGCGCCAGCAGTGGGACAGGGGTCGCTGAAGCTTTCTTT. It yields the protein CASSGTGVAEAFF.

CDR3 nucleotide sequence: TGTGCCAGCGGGACAGGGGTATACAATGAGCAGTTCTTC. The encoded protein is CASGTGVYNEQFF. This chain connects TRBV7-7 to TRBJ2-1, with 10 positions matching TRBD1. This CDR3 contains 13 residues. V shed 8 bases and J 4 bases; nucleotides not matched to a gene: 2. Per the germline V gene, CDR1 is SSHAT and CDR2 is FNYEAQ (reference sequence).

The CDR3 nucleotides read TGCAGCGTTGAAGATCAAGAGACCCAGTACTTC. Amino acids: CSVEDQETQYF. The rearrangement joins TRBV29-1 to TRBJ2-5; D unresolved. CDR3 length equals 11 residues. From germline, CDR1 is SQVTM and CDR2 ANQGSEA. V was shortened by 0 bases and J by 2 bases, with 1 base between the two germline ends.

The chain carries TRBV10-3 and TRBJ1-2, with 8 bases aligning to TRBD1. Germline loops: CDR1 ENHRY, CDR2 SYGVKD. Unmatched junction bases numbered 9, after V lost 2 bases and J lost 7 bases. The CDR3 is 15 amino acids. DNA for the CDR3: TGTGCCATCAGTGAGGACAGGGGCCTGGTCCGTGGCTACACCTTC. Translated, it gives CAISEDRGLVRGYTF.

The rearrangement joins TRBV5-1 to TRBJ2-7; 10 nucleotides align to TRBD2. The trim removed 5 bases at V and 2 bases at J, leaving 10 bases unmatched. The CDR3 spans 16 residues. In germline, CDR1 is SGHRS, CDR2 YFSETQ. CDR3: CASRTRTSGSPYEQYF. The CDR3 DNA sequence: TGCGCCAGCAGAACCCGGACTAGCGGTTCCCCCTACGAGCAGTACTTC.

In DNA, the CDR3 is TGTGCCAGCAGTTTATTCCGGGGTGCAGATACGCAGTATTTT. It encodes CASSLFRGADTQYF. The chain carries TRBV27 and TRBJ2-3, with TRBD2 as a possible D gene (5 bases). Trimming removed 1 base at V and 4 bases at J, with 9 bases between. The CDR3 length is 14 residues. Germline CDR1 is MNHEY and CDR2 is SMNVEV (reference sequence).

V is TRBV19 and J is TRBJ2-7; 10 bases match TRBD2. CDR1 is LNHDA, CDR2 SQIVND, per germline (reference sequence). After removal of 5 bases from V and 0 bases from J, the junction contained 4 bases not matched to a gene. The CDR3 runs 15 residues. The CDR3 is CASSLAGGYSYEQYF. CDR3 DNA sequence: TGTGCCAGTAGTTTAGCGGGAGGCTACTCCTACGAGCAGTACTTC.

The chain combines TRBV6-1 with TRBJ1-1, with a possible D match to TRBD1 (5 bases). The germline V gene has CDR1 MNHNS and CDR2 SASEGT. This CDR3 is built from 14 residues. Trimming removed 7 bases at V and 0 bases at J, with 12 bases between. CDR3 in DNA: TGTGCCAGCATCACCAGGGCGCTGAACACTGAAGCTTTCTTT. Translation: CASITRALNTEAFF.

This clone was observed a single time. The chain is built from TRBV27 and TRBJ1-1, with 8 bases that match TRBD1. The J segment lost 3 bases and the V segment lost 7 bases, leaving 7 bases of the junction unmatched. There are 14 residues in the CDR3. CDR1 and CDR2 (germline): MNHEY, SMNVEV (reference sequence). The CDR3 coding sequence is TGTGCCAGCAAGCAGGGGGCCGGGGACACTGAAGCTTTCTTT. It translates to CASKQGAGDTEAFF.

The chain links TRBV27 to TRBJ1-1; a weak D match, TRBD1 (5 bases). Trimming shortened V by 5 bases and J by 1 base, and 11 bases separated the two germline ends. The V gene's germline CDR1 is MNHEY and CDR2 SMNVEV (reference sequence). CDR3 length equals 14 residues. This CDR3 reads CASSVYGQNTEAFF. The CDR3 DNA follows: TGTGCCAGCAGTGTATACGGACAGAACACTGAAGCTTTCTTT.

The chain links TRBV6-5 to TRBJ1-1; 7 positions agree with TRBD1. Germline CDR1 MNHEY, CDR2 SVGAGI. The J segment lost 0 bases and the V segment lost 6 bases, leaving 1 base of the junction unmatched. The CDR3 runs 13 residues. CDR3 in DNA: TGTGCCAGCAGCCAGGGGGTGAACACTGAAGCTTTCTTT. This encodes CASSQGVNTEAFF.

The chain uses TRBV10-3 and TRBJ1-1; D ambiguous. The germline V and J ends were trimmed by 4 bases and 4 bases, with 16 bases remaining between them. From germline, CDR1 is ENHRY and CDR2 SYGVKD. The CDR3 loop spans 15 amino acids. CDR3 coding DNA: TGTGCCATCAGTGTTGAAAATAGGGATTTCACTGAAGCTTTCTTT. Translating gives CAISVENRDFTEAFF.

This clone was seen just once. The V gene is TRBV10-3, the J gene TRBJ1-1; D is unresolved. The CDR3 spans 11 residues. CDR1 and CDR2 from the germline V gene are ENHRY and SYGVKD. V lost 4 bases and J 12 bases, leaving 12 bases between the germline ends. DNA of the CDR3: TGTGCCATCAGTGCTAATGATGGAACTTTCTTT. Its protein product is CAISANDGTFF.